This TCR beta chain was obtained from a study of blood T cells in healthy people across ages. With a J-beta primer mix and a sample-barcoded 5' primer, a second PCR ran about 7 to 11 cycles. Each sample provided no less than 2.5 million CDR3-containing paired-end reads. A single record per CDR3 protein comes from TCRdb applying MiXCR to the 5' RACE reads. The sample comprises about 1,500,000 distinct CDR3 sequences, about 43% of which are singletons, and roughly 7.9% rests with the top ten. The CDR3 is 15 amino acids. CDR1 and CDR2 (germline): SGHRS, YFSETQ. V gave up 4 bases and J gave up 0 bases, with 14 bases separating them.

The rearrangement uses TRBV5-1 and TRBJ2-7; TRBD2 might be the D (6 bases). This clonotype was obtained from a woman under 30 in good health. Sequencing used blood. In DNA form, the CDR3 reads TGCGCCAGCAGCCCGGAGGGATCATTCTCCTACGAGCAGTACTTC. Amino acids: CASSPEGSFSYEQYF. Using reference TRBV5-1 and TRBJ2-7 for the parts outside the CDR3, the full variable domain is KAGVTQTPRYLIKTRGQQVTLSCSPISGHRSVSWYQQTPGQGLQFLFEYFSETQRNKGNFPGRFSGRQFSNSRSEMNVSTLELGDSALYLCASSPEGSFSYEQYFGPGTRLTVT.